This T cell receptor beta chain came from a study of T-cell reconstitution after alpha-beta-depleted transplantation in children. Study-level points and caveats: After transplant, at about two months, alpha-beta T cells were reportedly derived from several hundred expanded graft clones.

The TCRbeta library was prepared with unique molecular identifiers. TCRdb itself ran the PCR reads through MiXCR, one entry per CDR3 protein. Here the sample spans hundreds of thousands of distinct CDR3 sequences, roughly 14% being singletons. Trimming shortened V by 1 base and J by 1 base, and 7 bases separated the two germline ends. CDR3 length: 13 amino acids. The germline V gene has CDR1 DFQATT and CDR2 SNEGSKA (reference sequence). Comments on this clonotype: The antigen is unknown.

Sequencing used PBMCs, obtained before TCRalphabeta/CD19-depleted stem cell transplant. This chain links TRBV20-1 with TRBJ1-1; D gene uncertain. The receptor's source is a girl aged 2-10 years with congenital amegakaryocytic thrombocytopenia, due to receive a stem cell transplant. CDR3 protein: CSARASSNTEAFF. The CDR3 nucleotides read TGCAGTGCTAGAGCGTCGTCGAACACTGAAGCTTTCTTT.